The clone carrying this T cell receptor beta chain was observed a single time. Its matching antigen is unknown. Clones were read by immunoSEQ multiplex PCR, and TCRdb kept only the in-frame ones, dropping some. The sample includes 140,000 to 150,000 clones, roughly 86% of them seen just once. The CDR3 totals 13 residues. The germline V and J ends were trimmed by 4 bases and 5 bases, with 11 bases remaining between them. CDR1 and CDR2 (germline): MNHEY, SVGAGI. These data are taken from a study of T cell responses to AZD1222 COVID-19 vaccine. Overall study results and limits: Most donors were white British and more were female, and clonal diversity was possibly underestimated.

Second-dose timings of about 4 or about 12 weeks were pooled. The material sequenced was peripheral blood, taken 28 days after the second AZD1222 dose. The receptor comes from an adult who received the AZD1222 COVID-19 vaccine. The chain recombines TRBV6-5 with TRBJ1-2; a possible D gene is TRBD1 (6 bases). CDR3 nucleotides: TGTGCCAGCAGTTCCTCAACAGGGTATGGCTACACCTTC. Its translation is CASSSSTGYGYTF.